Sequencing of this T cell receptor beta chain was carried out in a study of T-cell memory formation after mild COVID-19. Study as a whole: TCR clustering was largely donor specific. Study-level points and caveats: The appearance of some responding clones in pre-infection memory suggested that cross-reactive memory joined.

This clonotype has more than one count but fewer than ten. As yet, its antigen is unknown. 5'RACE with constant-segment primers yielded barcoded, UMI-tagged TCR alpha and TCR beta cDNA libraries. TCRdb processed the 5' RACE reads anew with MiXCR; each CDR3 protein has one entry. Of about 540,000 distinct CDR3 sequences in the sample, around 20% are singletons; the top ten hold under 15%. This sequence originates from an adult woman who had mild COVID-19 (a few samples of this study predate the infection). Cell type and time point are not known. The sequenced material came from PBMCs or a T cell subset sorted from them (not recorded which).

The CDR3 nucleotides are TGTGCCAGCAGTCAAACAGGGAAGACTAATGAAAAACTGTTTTTT. The encoded protein is CASSQTGKTNEKLFF. The chain recombines TRBV6-2 or TRBV6-3 with TRBJ1-4; TRBD1 might be the D (6 bases). Deletions cut 5 bases from V and 2 bases from J, with 12 bases between. The CDR3 length is 15 residues. The germline V gene encodes CDR1 MNHEY and CDR2 SVGEGT.